This T cell receptor (beta chain) is drawn from a study of vaccination and CD4 T cells after COVID-19. Study background: The convalescents included six males and four females, and among them two were Hispanic while seven were Caucasian. Post-COVID draws came a median about 91 days after diagnosis (range 35 to 161). Study observations and caveats: Spike mono-reactivity applied to 304 of 307 vaccine-specific clones detected in convalescent patients. Median SARS-CoV-2-reactive clonotype numbers went from roughly 22 to 38; this increase was not significant.

As for treatment: approximately nine-day PBMC culture with coronavirus spike peptide pools or control peptides (ViraFEST assay). Harvesting of the unexposed donor's CD4+ T cells predated the COVID-19 pandemic (2011-2018). The assay that was used to sequence DNA from cultured CD4+ T cells was the Oncomine TCR Beta short-read assay. Genomic DNA was drawn out of CD4+ T cells grown in culture. TCRdb ran MiXCR on the PCR reads and lists one entry per CDR3 protein. The sample shows fewer than 7,500 distinct CDR3 sequences, around a third of them seen only once. This clonotype is labeled medium-sized. What it recognizes is unknown. Between the trimmed V and J ends, which lost 1 base and 1 base, there was a span of 10 bases. The CDR3 consists of 14 residues. Germline V gene lookup returns CDR1 DFQATT and CDR2 SNEGSKA (reference sequence).

This rearrangement joins TRBV20-1 to TRBJ1-1; D gene ambiguous. The sequenced sample was CD4+ T cells from blood, cultured in vitro. This sequence was found in a human donor in good health. CDR3 amino acids: CSARGQGSNTEAFF. In DNA form, the CDR3 reads TGCAGTGCTAGAGGACAAGGGTCGAACACTGAAGCTTTCTTT.